This entry is about one T cell receptor (beta chain). This clonotype was recorded many times. It lacks a known antigen. It has no much larger one-base neighbor in the sample; base qualities were not kept. These data originate in a study of early T cells in non-severe SARS-CoV-2 infection (dated by TCRdb to 2020 to 2022). The study in broad terms: Because TCR sequencing relied on bulk RNA taken from unsorted whole blood, pairing of alpha and beta chains was not possible.

Summary of the overall study and its limitations: VDJdb matching was skewed toward anti-spike CD8 responses and likely underestimated virus-specific expansions, missing private and CD4 specificities.

Receptors were amplified or captured by 5' RACE. This sample was sequenced with a NextSeq 500. In the TCR library protocol, unique molecular identifiers were attached to individual cDNA molecules to correct for PCR bias and sequencing error. TCR alpha and beta chains were both sequenced, and the abundances of alpha and beta sequences in each sample were closely correlated with each other. Per the source publication's procedure: Decombinator V4 was used to annotate the V gene, J gene and CDR3 of the TCR sequences. TCRs were defined as expanded if a significant change between any two time points was detected under a Poisson model with p below 0.0001. TCR abundances were normalised to the total number of TCRs sequenced per sample and expressed as counts per million. VDJdb, accessed 1 November 2021, was searched for CMV, EBV and SARS-CoV-2 annotated TCRs, with TCRs annotated for multiple antigens excluded. The public reads were reprocessed in TCRdb via fastp at Q25 and MiXCR, keeping in-frame beta chains. Rows are combined by CDR3 protein, so each entry shows the most common genes and DNA. TCRdb, rather than the study authors, made the V and J calls. This sample is represented by about 30,000 distinct CDR3 sequences; around 5.8% of them were singletons. About 5.2% of the sample comes from the top ten.

The study was a case-control design nested within a healthcare worker cohort in London, UK, with weekly nasopharyngeal swab PCR tests and blood sampling. Healthcare workers were enrolled in the week of the UK lockdown, from 23 to 31 March 2020, and were followed every week for up to 16 weeks. The sequence was obtained from an adult who was a healthcare worker with PCR-confirmed SARS-CoV-2 infection or an uninfected control (not recorded which). Input material: whole blood.

The DNA reads as follows: TGTGCCAGCAGTTTAGTCGACAATGAGCAGTTCTTC. This yields the protein CASSLVDNEQFF. The chain was built from TRBV12-3 or TRBV12-4 and TRBJ2-1, with no reliable assignment of the D segment. Cut back by 1 base and 5 bases, the V and J ends lie 3 bases apart. The CDR3 goes from the cysteine to the phenylalanine over 12 residues. Only the CDR3 portion is preserved as DNA: 36 bases, with reading frame beginning at the first base.